The TCR beta chain described here comes from a study of identical twins (dated by TCRdb to 2016 to 2017). Notes on the research overall: The study deep-sequenced TCR alpha and beta repertoires from monozygotic twins, unrelated adults of various ages and cord blood to test whether fetal clonotypes persist. To rule out contamination, replicate twin experiments were performed at different times with different library preparation protocols. Findings and caveats that apply to the study as a whole: Fewer insertions were carried by abundant cord blood beta clonotypes; a weaker similar trend was observed in young adult naive repertoires, while no such trend was observed in memory repertoires. Zero-insertion analyses could be partly confounded by invariant T cells such as MAIT and iNKT, though diverse VJ usage argued against such confounding for most clonotypes. Out-of-frame TCR alpha sequences shared between twins showed an excess of low generation-probability sequences compared with coincidental sharing between unrelated individuals. Because the same donors could not be followed over many years, the conclusions relied on cross-sectional statistical analysis. Out-of-frame TCR alpha sharing in monozygotic twins was systematically underestimated by recombination models, whereas sharing between unrelated individuals was in agreement with the recombination models. The excess sharing between twins in beta out-of-frame sequences was weaker because fewer shared sequences reduced the signal-to-noise ratio.

Points on this clonotype: This receptor's antigen is unknown. Within one base of it there is no much larger clone, and no base qualities were kept.

The library came from 5' RACE. The sequencer was an Illumina HiSeq 2000. Template switching added a universal primer binding site, and the final cDNA carried a unique molecular identifier that allowed TCR cDNA molecules to be counted accurately. Specific primers in the conserved constant-segment region were used to synthesize first-strand cDNA for the TCR alpha and beta chains. To control for contamination, every cDNA library carried two barcodes: a SMART-Mk sample barcode plus Illumina barcodes. TruSeq adapter sequences and Illumina sample barcodes were added in two successive PCR steps. The TCR alpha and beta cDNA libraries were sequenced on the Illumina HiSeq platform using custom primers. Under the source paper's analysis protocol: MiGEC processed the raw reads to extract unique molecular identifiers, while MiXCR was used to determine the CDR3 positions. For each individual, recombination models were inferred using an EM algorithm with the repgenHMM and IGoR tools. The tcR package in R was used for shared clonotype analysis, with sharing normalized by the product of cloneset sizes. Out-of-frame nonproductive sequences were analyzed to study raw recombination free of thymic and clonal selection effects. The public reads were reanalyzed by TCRdb: fastp trimming at Q25, MiXCR alignment, in-frame beta chains only. Each entry merges the rows of one CDR3 protein and shows their most common DNA and genes. The V and J calls were determined by TCRdb, not by the authors. The sample profile shows 1.5 million to 2 million distinct CDR3 sequences; less than 35% of them were found once. The top ten constitute around 0.25% of the sample.

All donors were healthy Caucasians. This sequence was found in a newborn girl in good health. The sample taken for sequencing was cord blood.

Here the CDR3 is given as CASSPPTGPTGKNIQYF. The nucleotides read TGCGCCAGCAGCCCTCCGACAGGACCCACGGGCAAAAACATTCAGTACTTC. The chain employs TRBV5-1 and TRBJ2-4; tentative D gene TRBD1, with 6 bases matching. Counted from cysteine to phenylalanine, this CDR3 has 17 amino acids. The retained sequence is limited to the CDR3, 51 bases, with the frame set at the first base. V loses 4 bases, J loses 3 bases, and the germline ends lie 20 bases apart. CDR1 is given as SGHRS and CDR2 as YFSETQ, both from the germline V gene.